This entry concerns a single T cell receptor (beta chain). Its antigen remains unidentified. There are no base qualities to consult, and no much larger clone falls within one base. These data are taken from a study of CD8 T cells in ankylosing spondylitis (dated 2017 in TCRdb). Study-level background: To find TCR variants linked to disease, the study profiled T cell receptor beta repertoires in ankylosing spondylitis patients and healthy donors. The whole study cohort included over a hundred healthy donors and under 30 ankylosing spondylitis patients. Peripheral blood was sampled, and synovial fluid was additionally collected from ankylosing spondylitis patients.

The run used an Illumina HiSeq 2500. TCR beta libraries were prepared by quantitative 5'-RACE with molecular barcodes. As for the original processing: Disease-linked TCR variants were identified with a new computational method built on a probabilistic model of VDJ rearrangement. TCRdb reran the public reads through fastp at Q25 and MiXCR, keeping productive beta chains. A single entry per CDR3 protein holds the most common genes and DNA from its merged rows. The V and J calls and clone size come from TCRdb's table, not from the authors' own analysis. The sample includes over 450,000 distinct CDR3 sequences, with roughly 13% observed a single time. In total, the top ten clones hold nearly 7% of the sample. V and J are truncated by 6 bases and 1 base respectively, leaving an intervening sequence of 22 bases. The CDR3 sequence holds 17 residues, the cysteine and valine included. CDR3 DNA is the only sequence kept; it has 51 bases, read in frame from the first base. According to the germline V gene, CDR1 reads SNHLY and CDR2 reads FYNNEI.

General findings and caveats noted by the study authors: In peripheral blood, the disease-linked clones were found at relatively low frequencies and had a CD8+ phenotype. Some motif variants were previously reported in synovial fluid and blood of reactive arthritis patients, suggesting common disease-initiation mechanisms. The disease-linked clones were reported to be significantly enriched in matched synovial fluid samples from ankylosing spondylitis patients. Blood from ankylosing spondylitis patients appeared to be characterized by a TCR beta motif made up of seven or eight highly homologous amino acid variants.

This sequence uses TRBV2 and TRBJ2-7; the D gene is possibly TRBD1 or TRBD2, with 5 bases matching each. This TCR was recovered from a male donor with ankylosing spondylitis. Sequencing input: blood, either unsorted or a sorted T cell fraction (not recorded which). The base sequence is TGTGCCAGCAGGGACCACCCTTGGGGGAGTGAATCCTACGAGCAGTACGTC. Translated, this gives CASRDHPWGSESYEQYV.